Presented here are 10 T cell receptor beta chains from one specimen sequenced in a study of blood T cell repertoires in COVID-19. Sequencing was performed with immunoSEQ multiplex PCR; in TCRdb, only in-frame clones are kept and a portion is missing. Here the sample spans 250,000 or so clones, 70% to 90% being singletons. The sequencing input was PBMCs or T cells enriched from blood (not recorded which). The receptors come from a woman between 50 and 59 years old who had been exposed to COVID-19.

The chain is built from TRBV19 and TRBJ2-3; D may be TRBD2 (6 bases). V was shortened by 8 bases and J by 4 bases, with 19 bases between the two germline ends. This CDR3 contains 15 residues. Germline loops: CDR1 LNHDA, CDR2 SQIVND (reference sequence). The CDR3 DNA follows: TGTGCCAGTCGGAGTGACGGGGGTTTCCCAGATACGCAGTATTTT. This gives the protein CASRSDGGFPDTQYF.

J is TRBJ1-1 and V is TRBV2; a weak D match, TRBD1 (6 bases). This CDR3 region has 15 residues. V lost 8 bases and J lost 5, with 21 bases in between. The germline CDR1 and CDR2 sequences are SNHLY and FYNNEI. In DNA form, the CDR3 reads TGTGCCAGCGGCCGCGCAGGGGATTTGCGGACTGAAGCTTTCTTT. The encoded protein is CASGRAGDLRTEAFF. Combining the CDR3 with reference TRBV2 and TRBJ1-1 gives the whole variable domain EPEVTQTPSHQVTQMGQEVILRCVPISNHLYFYWYRQILGQKVEFLVSFYNNEISEKSEIFDDQFSVERPDGSNFTLKIRSTKLEDSAMYFCASGRAGDLRTEAFFGQGTRLTVV.

The chain employs TRBV2 and TRBJ2-7; 10 bases map to TRBD1. From germline, CDR1 is SNHLY and CDR2 FYNNEI. Trimming took 4 bases from V and 3 from J; bases not matched to a gene: 6. CDR3 length equals 15 residues. CDR3 protein: CASSARTGGFYEQYF. The CDR3 bases are TGTGCCAGCAGTGCACGGACAGGGGGATTCTACGAGCAGTACTTC.

The CDR3 region has the DNA TGCGCCAGCAGTCCCGGGACAGGGATCGGAAATGAGCAGTTCTTC. Translating gives CASSPGTGIGNEQFF. This chain links TRBV10-2 with TRBJ2-1; 9 bases agree with TRBD1. This CDR3 is 15 amino acids long. With 5 bases clipped from V and 7 bases from J, the junction kept 9 bases outside the gene matches. Per germline, CDR1 WSHSY and CDR2 SAAADI.

This clone occurred once. The V gene is TRBV29-1, the J gene TRBJ2-1; perhaps TRBD2 as D (5 bases). CDR1 is SQVTM and CDR2 is ANQGSEA in the germline V gene. The CDR3 spans 16 residues. V was pared by 4 bases and J by 3 bases, with 19 bases between. Written as DNA, the CDR3 is TGCAGCGTTGTTGGGAGCCCCCATCGAAGCTACAATGAGCAGTTCTTC. Translation: CSVVGSPHRSYNEQFF.

V and J are TRBV11-2 and TRBJ2-2; 10 bases agree with TRBD1. Trimming removed 6 bases from V and 4 bases from J; junction bases left unmatched: 17. Germline CDR1 is SGHAT and CDR2 is FQNNGV. CDR3 length: 19 residues. CDR3 sequence reads: CASRGTGFGTGVSTGELFF. The DNA for the CDR3 is TGTGCCAGCAGGGGCACTGGCTTCGGGACAGGGGTCAGCACCGGGGAGCTGTTTTTT.

J is TRBJ1-5 and V is TRBV7-6; D is unclear. The CDR3 covers 15 residues. Germline assignment: CDR1 SGHVS and CDR2 FNYEAQ. Between the trimmed V and J ends, which lost 5 bases and 10 bases, there was a span of 21 bases. CDR3 sequence: CASSQLTVLISPQHF. The CDR3, as DNA: TGTGCCAGCAGCCAACTCACAGTACTGATCAGCCCCCAGCATTTT. The variable domain in full, completed from reference TRBV7-6 and TRBJ1-5, reads GAGVSQSPRYKVTKRGQDVALRCDPISGHVSLYWYRQALGQGPEFLTYFNYEAQQDKSGLPNDRFSAERPEGSISTLTIQRTEQRDSAMYRCASSQLTVLISPQHFGDGTRLSIL.

This rearrangement joins TRBV12-3 or TRBV12-4 to TRBJ2-3; no clear D. V lost 6 bases to trimming and J lost 3 bases, with 10 bases between them. This CDR3 comprises 13 residues. The CDR3 coding sequence is TGTGCCAGCAGAAACCGGGTAACAGATACGCAGTATTTT. As protein: CASRNRVTDTQYF.

V is TRBV6-6 and J is TRBJ1-5, with 10 bases matching TRBD1. This CDR3 spans 13 amino acids. The germline CDR1 and CDR2 sequences are MNHNY and SVGAGI (reference sequence). Germline trimming cut 0 bases from V and 11 bases from J; bases unmatched to any gene: 1. The CDR3 sequence is CASSYSGQGTQHF. DNA for the CDR3: TGTGCCAGCAGTTACTCGGGACAGGGGACCCAGCATTTT.

This chain connects TRBV12-3 or TRBV12-4 to TRBJ1-1; D may be TRBD1 (6 bases). V was pared by 6 bases and J by 1 base, with 9 bases between. There are 13 residues in the CDR3. CDR3 DNA sequence: TGTGCCAGCAGGATACAGGGGAACACTGAAGCTTTCTTT. The encoded protein is CASRIQGNTEAFF.